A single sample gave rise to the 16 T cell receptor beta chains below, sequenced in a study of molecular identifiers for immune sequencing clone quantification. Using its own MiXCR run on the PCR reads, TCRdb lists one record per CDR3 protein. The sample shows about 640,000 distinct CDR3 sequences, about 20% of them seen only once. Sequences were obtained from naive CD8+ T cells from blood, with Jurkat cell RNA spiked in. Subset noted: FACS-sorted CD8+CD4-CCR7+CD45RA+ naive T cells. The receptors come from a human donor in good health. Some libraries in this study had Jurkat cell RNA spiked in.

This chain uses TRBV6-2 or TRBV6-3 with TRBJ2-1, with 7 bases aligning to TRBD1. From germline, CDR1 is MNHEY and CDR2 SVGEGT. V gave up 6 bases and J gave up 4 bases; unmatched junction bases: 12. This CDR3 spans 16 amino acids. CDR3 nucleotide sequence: TGTGCCAGCAGAGACATACAGGGGACACCTTACAATGAGCAGTTCTTC. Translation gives CASRDIQGTPYNEQFF.

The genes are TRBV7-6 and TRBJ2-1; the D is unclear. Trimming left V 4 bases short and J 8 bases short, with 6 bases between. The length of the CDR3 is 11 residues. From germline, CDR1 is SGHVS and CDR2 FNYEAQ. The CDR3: CASSSVDEQFF. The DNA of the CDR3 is TGTGCCAGCAGCTCGGTAGATGAGCAGTTCTTC.

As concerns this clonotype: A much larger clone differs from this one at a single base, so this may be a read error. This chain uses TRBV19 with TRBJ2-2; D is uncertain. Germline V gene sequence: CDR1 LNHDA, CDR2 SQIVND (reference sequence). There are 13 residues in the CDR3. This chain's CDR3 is CAGSILDTGELFF. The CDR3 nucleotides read TGTGCCGGTAGTATCCTCGACACCGGGGAGCTGTTTTTT.

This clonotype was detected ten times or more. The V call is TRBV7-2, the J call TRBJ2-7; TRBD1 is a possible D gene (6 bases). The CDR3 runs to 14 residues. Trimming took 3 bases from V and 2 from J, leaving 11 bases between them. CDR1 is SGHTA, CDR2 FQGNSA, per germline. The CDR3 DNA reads TGTGCCAGCAGCTTCCGGGACAAAGCCTACGAGCAGTACTTC. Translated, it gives CASSFRDKAYEQYF.

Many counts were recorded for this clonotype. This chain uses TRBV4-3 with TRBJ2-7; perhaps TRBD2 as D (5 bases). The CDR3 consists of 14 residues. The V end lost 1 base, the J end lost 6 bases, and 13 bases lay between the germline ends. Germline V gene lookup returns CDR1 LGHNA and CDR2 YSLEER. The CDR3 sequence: CASSQGISGIEQYF. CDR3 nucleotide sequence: TGCGCCAGCAGCCAAGGAATATCGGGGATCGAGCAGTACTTC.

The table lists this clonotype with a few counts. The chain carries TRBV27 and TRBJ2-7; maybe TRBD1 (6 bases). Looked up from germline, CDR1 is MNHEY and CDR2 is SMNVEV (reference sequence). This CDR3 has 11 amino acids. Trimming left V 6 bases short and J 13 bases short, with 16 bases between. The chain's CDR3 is CASRTRDNVYF. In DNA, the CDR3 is TGTGCCAGCAGGACCCGGGACAATGTCTACTTC.

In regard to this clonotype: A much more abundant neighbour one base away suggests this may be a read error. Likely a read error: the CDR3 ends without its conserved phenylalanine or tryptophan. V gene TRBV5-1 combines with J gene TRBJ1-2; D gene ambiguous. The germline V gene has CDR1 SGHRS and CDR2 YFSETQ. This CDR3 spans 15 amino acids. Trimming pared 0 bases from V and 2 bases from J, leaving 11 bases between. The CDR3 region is CASSLVPGENYGYTL. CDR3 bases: TGCGCCAGCAGCTTGGTCCCAGGAGAAAACTATGGCTACACCCTC.

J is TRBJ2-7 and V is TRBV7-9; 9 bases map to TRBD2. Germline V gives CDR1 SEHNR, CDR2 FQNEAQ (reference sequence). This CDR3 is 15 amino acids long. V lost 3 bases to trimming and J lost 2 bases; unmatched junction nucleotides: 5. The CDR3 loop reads CASSFAGGPAYEQYF. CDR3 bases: TGTGCCAGCAGCTTCGCGGGAGGGCCAGCCTACGAGCAGTACTTC.

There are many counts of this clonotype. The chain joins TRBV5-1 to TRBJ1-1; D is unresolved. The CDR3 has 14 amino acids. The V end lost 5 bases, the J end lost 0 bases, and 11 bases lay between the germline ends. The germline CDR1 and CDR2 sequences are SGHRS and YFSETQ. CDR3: CASRLDILNTEAFF. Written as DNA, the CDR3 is TGCGCCAGCAGACTCGATATACTGAACACTGAAGCTTTCTTT.

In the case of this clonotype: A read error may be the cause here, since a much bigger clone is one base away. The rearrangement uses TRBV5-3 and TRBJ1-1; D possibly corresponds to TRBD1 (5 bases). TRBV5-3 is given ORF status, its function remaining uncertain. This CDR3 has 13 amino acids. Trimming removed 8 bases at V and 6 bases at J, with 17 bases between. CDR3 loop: CASGLGVKPEAFF. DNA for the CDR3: TGTGCCAGCGGCTTGGGGGTGAAACCTGAAGCTTTCTTT.

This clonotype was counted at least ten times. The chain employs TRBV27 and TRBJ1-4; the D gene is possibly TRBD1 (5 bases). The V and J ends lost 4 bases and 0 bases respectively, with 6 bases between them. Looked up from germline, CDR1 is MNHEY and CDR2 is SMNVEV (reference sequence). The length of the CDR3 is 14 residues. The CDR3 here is CASSWGATNEKLFF. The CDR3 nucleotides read TGTGCCAGCAGTTGGGGGGCAACTAATGAAAAACTGTTTTTT.

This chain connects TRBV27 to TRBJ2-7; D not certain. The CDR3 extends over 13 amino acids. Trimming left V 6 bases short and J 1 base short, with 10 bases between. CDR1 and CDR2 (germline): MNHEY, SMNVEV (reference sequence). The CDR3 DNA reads TGTGCCAGCAGGGCGGTGGGATCCTACGAGCAGTACTTC. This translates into CASRAVGSYEQYF.

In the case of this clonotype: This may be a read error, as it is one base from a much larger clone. CDR3 coding DNA: TGTGCCAACAGCTCCCTGGCAGGGTCGGCCACTGAAGCTTTCTTT. Translated, it gives CANSSLAGSATEAFF. This chain joins TRBV7-9 and TRBJ1-1, with a weak D call TRBD1 (5 bases). This CDR3 region has 15 residues. Germline assignment: CDR1 SEHNR and CDR2 FQNEAQ (reference sequence).

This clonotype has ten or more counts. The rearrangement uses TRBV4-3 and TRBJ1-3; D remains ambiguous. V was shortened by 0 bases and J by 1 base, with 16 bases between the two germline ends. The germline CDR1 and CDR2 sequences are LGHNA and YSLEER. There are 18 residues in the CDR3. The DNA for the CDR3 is TGCGCCAGCAGCCAAGAAATCCCCGGGTCACTATCTGGAAACACCATATATTTT. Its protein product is CASSQEIPGSLSGNTIYF.

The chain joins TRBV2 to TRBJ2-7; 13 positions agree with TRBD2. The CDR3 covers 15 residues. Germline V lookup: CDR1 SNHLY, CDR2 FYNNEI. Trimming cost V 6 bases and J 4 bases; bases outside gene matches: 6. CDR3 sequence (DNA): TGTGCCAGCAGCGAGGGACTAGCGGGAATATACGAGCAGTACTTC. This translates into CASSEGLAGIYEQYF. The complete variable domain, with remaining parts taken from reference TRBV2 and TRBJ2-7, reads EPEVTQTPSHQVTQMGQEVILRCVPISNHLYFYWYRQILGQKVEFLVSFYNNEISEKSEIFDDQFSVERPDGSNFTLKIRSTKLEDSAMYFCASSEGLAGIYEQYFGPGTRLTVT.

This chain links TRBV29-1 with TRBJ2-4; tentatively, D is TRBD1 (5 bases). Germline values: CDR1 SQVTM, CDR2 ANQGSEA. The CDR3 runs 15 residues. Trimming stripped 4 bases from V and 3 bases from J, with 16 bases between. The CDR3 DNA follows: TGCAGCGTTGGAAGGGGATACGCGGACAAAAACATTCAGTACTTC. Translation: CSVGRGYADKNIQYF.